This TCR beta chain was observed in a study of blood T cell repertoires in COVID-19. Study background: Specimens from acute and convalescent COVID-19 originated in the United States, Italy and Spain. The analysed material was cDNA or gDNA that came from T cells, B-cell-depleted T cells, or PBMCs.

The authors' processing: Quantification of nucleated cells was approximated via reference gene primer amplification. Clones were read by immunoSEQ multiplex PCR, and TCRdb kept only the in-frame ones, dropping some. That table furnishes V, J and clone size, whereas the DNA furnished D and trimming. In the table there are 200,000 to 300,000 clones, about 88% of which are singletons. Losses at the gene ends were 4 bases for V and 3 bases for J; bases not matched to a gene: 11. The CDR3 extends over 18 amino acids. Germline V gives CDR1 LGHDT, CDR2 YNNKEL (reference sequence). The receptor was isolated from a man between 60 and 75 years old who had recovered from COVID-19. The sequenced sample was peripheral blood. The chain combines TRBV3-1 (or the pseudogene TRBV3-2) with TRBJ1-4; 10 bases are shared with TRBD1. CDR3 DNA sequence: TGTGCCAGCAGCCCATATCCGGGACAGGGGCTGTCTAATGAAAAACTGTTTTTT. It encodes CASSPYPGQGLSNEKLFF.